This T cell receptor (beta chain) derives from a study of OX40 agonist ivuxolimab in advanced cancers. Whole-study context: The patients got ivuxolimab, which is an agonistic anti-OX40 (CD134) antibody. Three partial responders included one hepatocellular carcinoma patient and two cutaneous melanoma patients. Past anti-PD-1, anti-PD-L1 or anti-CTLA-4 therapy was accepted, and around 40% had received some.

Germline V CDR1 and CDR2: SGHNT, YYREEE (reference sequence). Trimming cost V 4 bases and J 8 bases, with 19 bases left between them. This CDR3 region has 15 residues. Here immunoSEQ multiplex PCR was the method, and the copy in TCRdb shows in-frame clones only, minus some. There are roughly 76,000 clones in the sample; about 86% occur only once, and approximately 8.4% lies in the top ten. This clonotype originated in an adult with an advanced solid tumor such as melanoma, head and neck, liver or kidney cancer. The gene calls are TRBV5-4 and TRBJ1-3, with D unresolved. The material sequenced was CD4+ or CD8+ T cells sorted from blood, taken in a trial of the OX40 agonist ivuxolimab. The CDR3 loop reads CASSRKDGAADTIYF. CDR3 sequence (DNA): TGTGCCAGCAGCCGTAAAGATGGAGCTGCGGACACCATATATTTT.